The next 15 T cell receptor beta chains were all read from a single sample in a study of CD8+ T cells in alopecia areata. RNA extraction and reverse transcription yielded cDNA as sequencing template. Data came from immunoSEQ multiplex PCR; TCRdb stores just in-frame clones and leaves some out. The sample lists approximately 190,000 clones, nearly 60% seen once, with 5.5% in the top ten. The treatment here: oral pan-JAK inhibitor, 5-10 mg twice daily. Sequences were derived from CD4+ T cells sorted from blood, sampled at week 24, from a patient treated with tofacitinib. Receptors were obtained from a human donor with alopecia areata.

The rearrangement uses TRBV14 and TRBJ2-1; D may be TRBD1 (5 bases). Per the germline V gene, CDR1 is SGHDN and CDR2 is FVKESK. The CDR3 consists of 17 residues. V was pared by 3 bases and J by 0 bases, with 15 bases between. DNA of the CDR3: TGTGCCAGCAGCCATCTAGGGGCCGCTAGCTCCTACAATGAGCAGTTCTTC. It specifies CASSHLGAASSYNEQFF.

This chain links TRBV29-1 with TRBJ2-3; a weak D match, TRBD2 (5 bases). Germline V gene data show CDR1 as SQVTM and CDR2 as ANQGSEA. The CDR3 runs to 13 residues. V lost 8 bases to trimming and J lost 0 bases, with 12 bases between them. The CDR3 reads CSLRTSSTDTQYF. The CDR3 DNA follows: TGCAGCCTGAGGACTTCTAGCACAGATACGCAGTATTTT.

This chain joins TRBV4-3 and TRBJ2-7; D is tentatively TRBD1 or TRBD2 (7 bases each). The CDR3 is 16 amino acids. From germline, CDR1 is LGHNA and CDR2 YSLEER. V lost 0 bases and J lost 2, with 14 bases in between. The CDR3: CASSQEAGQTTYEQYF. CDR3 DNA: TGCGCCAGCAGCCAAGAAGCGGGACAGACTACCTACGAGCAGTACTTC.

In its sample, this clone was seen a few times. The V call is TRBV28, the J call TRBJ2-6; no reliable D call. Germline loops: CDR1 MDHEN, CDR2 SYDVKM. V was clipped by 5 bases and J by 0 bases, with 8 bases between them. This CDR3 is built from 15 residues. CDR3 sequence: CASSRPNSGANVLTF. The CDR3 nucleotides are TGTGCCAGCAGTAGGCCTAACTCTGGGGCCAACGTCCTGACTTTC.

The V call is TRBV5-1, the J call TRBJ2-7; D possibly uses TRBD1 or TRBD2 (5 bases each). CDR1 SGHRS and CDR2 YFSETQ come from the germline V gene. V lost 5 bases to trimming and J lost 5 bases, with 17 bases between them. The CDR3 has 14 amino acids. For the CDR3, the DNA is TGCGCCAGCAGTAAGGGACGGGGAGAGGACGAGCAGTACTTC. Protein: CASSKGRGEDEQYF.

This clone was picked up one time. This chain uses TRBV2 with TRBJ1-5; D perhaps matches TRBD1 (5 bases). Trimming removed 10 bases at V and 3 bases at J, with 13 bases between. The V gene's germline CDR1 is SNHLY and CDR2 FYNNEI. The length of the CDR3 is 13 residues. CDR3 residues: CATSEGNNQPQHF. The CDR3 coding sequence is TGTGCCACCTCGGAGGGGAACAATCAGCCCCAGCATTTT.

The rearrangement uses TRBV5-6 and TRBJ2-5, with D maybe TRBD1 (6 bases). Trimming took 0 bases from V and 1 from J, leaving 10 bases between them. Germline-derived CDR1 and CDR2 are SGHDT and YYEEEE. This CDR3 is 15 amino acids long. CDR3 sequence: CASSLVDRPQETQYF. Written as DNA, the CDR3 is TGTGCCAGCAGCTTGGTAGACAGGCCCCAAGAGACCCAGTACTTC.

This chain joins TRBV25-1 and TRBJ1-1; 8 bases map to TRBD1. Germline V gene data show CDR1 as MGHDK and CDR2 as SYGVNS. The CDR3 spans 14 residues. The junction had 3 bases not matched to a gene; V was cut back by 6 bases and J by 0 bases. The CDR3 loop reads CASRRTGMNTEAFF. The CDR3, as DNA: TGTGCCAGCAGAAGGACAGGGATGAACACTGAAGCTTTCTTT.

The CDR3, as DNA: TGTGCCTGGAGTGGGGCGGGAGGAGAGACCCAGTACTTC. Residues: CAWSGAGGETQYF. The J gene is TRBJ2-5, the V gene TRBV30; 8 bases align to TRBD2. The CDR3 runs to 13 residues. CDR1 is GTSNPN, CDR2 SVGIG, per germline (reference sequence). Trimming cost V 1 base and J 4 bases; bases outside gene matches: 2. Full variable domain (rest looked up from reference TRBV30 and TRBJ2-5): SQTIHQWPATLVQPVGSPLSLECTVEGTSNPNLYWYRQAAGRGLQLLFYSVGIGQISSEVPQNLSASRPQDRQFILSSKKLLLSDSGFYLCAWSGAGGETQYFGPGTRLLVL.

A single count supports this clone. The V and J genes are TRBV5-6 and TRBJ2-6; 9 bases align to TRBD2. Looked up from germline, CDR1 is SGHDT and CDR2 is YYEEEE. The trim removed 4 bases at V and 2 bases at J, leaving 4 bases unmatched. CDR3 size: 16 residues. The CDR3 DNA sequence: TGTGCCAGCAGCCTCGGCGGGGGGGCTGGGGCCAACGTCCTGACTTTC. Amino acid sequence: CASSLGGGAGANVLTF. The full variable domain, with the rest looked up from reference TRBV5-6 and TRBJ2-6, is DAGVTQSPTHLIKTRGQQVTLRCSPKSGHDTVSWYQQALGQGPQFIFQYYEEEERQRGNFPDRFSGHQFPNYSSELNVNALLLGDSALYLCASSLGGGAGANVLTFGAGSRLTVL.

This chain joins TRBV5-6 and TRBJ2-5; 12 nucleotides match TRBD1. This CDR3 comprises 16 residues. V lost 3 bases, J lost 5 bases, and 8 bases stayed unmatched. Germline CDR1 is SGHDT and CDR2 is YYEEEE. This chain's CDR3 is CASSWAGTGGRETQYF. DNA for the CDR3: TGTGCCAGCAGCTGGGCCGGGACAGGGGGCCGGGAGACCCAGTACTTC.

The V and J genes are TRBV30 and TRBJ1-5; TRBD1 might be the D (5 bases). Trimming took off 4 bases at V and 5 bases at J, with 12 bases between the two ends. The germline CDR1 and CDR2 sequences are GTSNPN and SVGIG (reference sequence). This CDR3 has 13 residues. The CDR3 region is CAWNGRADQPQHF. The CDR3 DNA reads TGTGCCTGGAATGGCAGGGCCGATCAGCCCCAGCATTTT.

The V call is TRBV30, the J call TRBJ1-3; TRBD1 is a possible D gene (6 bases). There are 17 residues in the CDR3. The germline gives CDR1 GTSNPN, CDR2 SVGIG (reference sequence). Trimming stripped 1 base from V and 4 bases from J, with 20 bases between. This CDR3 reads CAWSGNIFQGPGNTIYF. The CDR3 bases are TGTGCCTGGAGTGGCAATATATTTCAGGGGCCCGGAAACACCATATATTTT.

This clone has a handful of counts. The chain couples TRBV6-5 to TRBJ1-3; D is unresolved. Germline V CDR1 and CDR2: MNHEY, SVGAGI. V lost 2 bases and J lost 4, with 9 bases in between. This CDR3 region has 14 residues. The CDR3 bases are TGTGCCAGCAGTTACAAACCCCGCGGAAACACCATATATTTT. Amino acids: CASSYKPRGNTIYF.

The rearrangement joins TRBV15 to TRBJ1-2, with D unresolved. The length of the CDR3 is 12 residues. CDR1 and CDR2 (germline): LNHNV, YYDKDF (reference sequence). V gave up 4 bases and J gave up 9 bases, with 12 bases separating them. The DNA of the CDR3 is TGTGCCACCAGCAAAGGCTATGGAAGCTACACCTTC. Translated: CATSKGYGSYTF.